The present entry profiles one TCR beta chain with its context. Its matching antigen is unknown. Trimming shortened V by 7 bases and J by 1 base, and 14 bases separated the two germline ends. The length of the CDR3 is 14 residues. Germline V lookup: CDR1 MNHEY, CDR2 SMNVEV (reference sequence). The donors were part of the validation cohort, which consisted of more than 90 subjects and was separate from the first cohort of about 720 subjects. Profiled with immunoSEQ multiplex PCR; TCRdb holds only in-frame clones, not every one. The profile shows tens of thousands of clones, about 97% of them singletons. The record originates from a study of cytomegalovirus exposure and HLA in healthy donors. Study results and caveats: Researchers catalogued 160 or so TCR beta chains as cytomegalovirus-associated. That first-cohort TCR clusters tended to co-occur in the 90 to 150 validation repertoires was found in a later analysis.

The rearrangement joins TRBV27 to TRBJ2-7; the D is unclear. Sequencing used PBMCs. The receptor comes from a man aged 25 to 40 in good health and CMV-seropositive. The CDR3 region has the DNA TGTGCCAGCATAAAAAAGAGGCCGTCCTACGAGCAGTACTTC. This codes for CASIKKRPSYEQYF.